One and the same sample provided the 31 T cell receptor beta chains below, sequenced in a study of T cell changes during pregnancy in multiple sclerosis. Assay: immunoSEQ multiplex PCR; the TCRdb copy retains only in-frame clones and omits some. The table has around 66,000 clones, roughly nine tenths seen once. The source was peripheral blood, collected in the first trimester of pregnancy. The receptors were gathered from a female donor in good health, enrolled as a control in a pregnancy study.

The rearrangement uses TRBV6-4 and TRBJ2-2; 10 nucleotides align to TRBD2. Per the germline V gene, CDR1 is MRHNA and CDR2 is SNTAGT. This CDR3 has 15 residues. Trimming at V came to 2 bases and at J to 4 bases, leaving 1 base not matched to a gene. CDR3 DNA: TGTGCCAGCAGTGACAGCGGGGGGGCCACCGGGGAGCTGTTTTTT. The encoded protein is CASSDSGGATGELFF.

V is TRBV2 and J is TRBJ2-2; 14 nucleotides agree with TRBD2. V lost 4 bases, J lost 8 bases, and 9 bases stayed unmatched. Germline V gene sequence: CDR1 SNHLY, CDR2 FYNNEI. The length of the CDR3 is 17 residues. CDR3 DNA sequence: TGTGCCAGCAGTGTCTTGCCCGGGACTAGCGGGAGTGGGGAGCTGTTTTTT. It specifies CASSVLPGTSGSGELFF.

The rearrangement uses TRBV27 and TRBJ1-2, with a weak D call TRBD1 (5 bases). Germline CDR1 reads MNHEY; CDR2 reads SMNVEV (reference sequence). V lost 0 bases, J lost 2 bases, and 10 bases lay in between. CDR3 length: 15 amino acids. The CDR3 DNA is TGTGCCAGCAGTTTATCAGGGGTTAGGAACTATGGCTACACCTTC. This sequence encodes CASSLSGVRNYGYTF.

The chain joins TRBV6-5 to TRBJ2-7; 11 bases map to TRBD2. J was trimmed by 3 bases and V by 6 bases; bases with no gene match: 7. Germline V gene data show CDR1 as MNHEY and CDR2 as SVGAGI. The CDR3 is 15 residues long. CDR3 in amino acids: CASRDGTSGFYEQYF. The CDR3, as DNA: TGTGCCAGCAGAGATGGGACTAGCGGCTTCTACGAGCAGTACTTC.

The V call is TRBV19, the J call TRBJ1-4; tentative D call: TRBD1 (6 bases). CDR1 and CDR2 from the germline V gene are LNHDA and SQIVND (reference sequence). Between the trimmed V and J ends, which lost 5 bases and 8 bases, there was a span of 18 bases. CDR3 length: 15 residues. The CDR3 DNA reads as TGTGCCAGTAGTCCTAACAGGGAGGGGACAGAAAAACTGTTTTTT. Residues: CASSPNREGTEKLFF.

In this sample, this clone turned up once. This CDR3 reads CASSVSTGLSGNTIYF. The CDR3 DNA is TGTGCCAGCAGCGTTTCGACAGGCCTCTCTGGAAACACCATATATTTT. The gene calls are TRBV9 and TRBJ1-3; TRBD1 is a possible D gene (6 bases). This CDR3 has 16 amino acids. With 2 bases removed from V and 0 bases from J, the gap between germline ends came to 12 bases. Germline assignment: CDR1 SGDLS and CDR2 YYNGEE. The entire variable domain, with the rest obtained from reference TRBV9 and TRBJ1-3, is as follows: DSGVTQTPKHLITATGQRVTLRCSPRSGDLSVYWYQQSLDQGLQFLIQYYNGEERAKGNILERFSAQQFPDLHSELNLSSLELGDSALYFCASSVSTGLSGNTIYFGEGSWLTVV.

This chain connects TRBV28 to TRBJ2-1; D gene ambiguous. V lost 6 bases and J lost 8, with 20 bases in between. CDR1 is MDHEN and CDR2 is SYDVKM in the germline V gene. The CDR3 sequence is 15 residues long. The CDR3: CASSLFRSSADEQFF. As DNA, the CDR3 is TGTGCCAGCAGCCTGTTCCGGTCCTCGGCGGATGAGCAGTTCTTC.

This sequence joins TRBV11-3 and TRBJ1-1; D possibly corresponds to TRBD1 (5 bases). CDR1 SGHNT and CDR2 YENEEA come from the germline V gene. Trimming removed 5 bases from V and 11 bases from J, with 24 bases in between. CDR3 length: 15 residues. CDR3 nucleotides: TGTGCCAGCAGCGCCCGGGGGACGCCGGAACGGAATGCTTTCTTT. Amino acid sequence: CASSARGTPERNAFF.

The chain employs TRBV6-5 and TRBJ2-5; 7 bases agree with TRBD1. CDR1 MNHEY and CDR2 SVGAGI come from the germline V gene. The CDR3 consists of 11 residues. The junction had 4 bases not matched to a gene; V was cut back by 5 bases and J by 10 bases. CDR3 coding DNA: TGTGCCAGCAGTCGAGACAGGGTCCAGTACTTC. Translation gives CASSRDRVQYF.

CDR3 bases: TGTGCCAGCAGTTTAGCAGGCATGCCTTTCTTT. It specifies CASSLAGMPFF. The chain links TRBV28 to TRBJ1-1; D ambiguous. The germline V gene has CDR1 MDHEN and CDR2 SYDVKM. Deletions cut 2 bases from V and 12 bases from J, with 10 bases between. The CDR3 consists of 11 residues.

The chain links TRBV9 to TRBJ1-2; D may be TRBD1 (6 bases). CDR3 length: 14 amino acids. Germline CDR1 SGDLS, CDR2 YYNGEE. V lost 0 bases and J 4 bases, leaving 10 bases between the germline ends. The CDR3 DNA is TGTGCCAGCAGCGTAGCTGACAGGATCTATGGCTACACCTTC. This translates into CASSVADRIYGYTF.

The chain combines TRBV5-1 with TRBJ2-1, with 7 bases identical to TRBD2. The junction had 5 bases not matched to a gene; V was cut back by 1 base and J by 4 bases. CDR3 length: 15 residues. Germline V gene sequence: CDR1 SGHRS, CDR2 YFSETQ. CDR3 in amino acids: CASSLQAGEYNEQFF. Here the CDR3 DNA reads TGCGCCAGCAGCTTGCAGGCGGGAGAGTACAATGAGCAGTTCTTC.

The chain recombines TRBV28 with TRBJ2-5; possible D gene TRBD2, 6 bases. Germline loops: CDR1 MDHEN, CDR2 SYDVKM. The CDR3 sequence is 13 residues long. Trimming took 5 bases from V and 7 from J, leaving 14 bases between them. The CDR3 bases are TGTGCCAGCAGTGCCCCGGGACTCGGGACCCAGTACTTC. This gives the protein CASSAPGLGTQYF.

The chain uses TRBV5-1 and TRBJ2-7, with D tentatively TRBD1 (6 bases). CDR1 is SGHRS and CDR2 is YFSETQ in the germline V gene. V was clipped by 0 bases and J by 5 bases, with 12 bases between them. The CDR3 runs 14 residues. The CDR3 DNA follows: TGCGCCAGCAGCTTGGCAGGGGCCGGACACGAGCAGTACTTC. Protein sequence: CASSLAGAGHEQYF.

V is TRBV25-1 and J is TRBJ2-7; no firm D call. The CDR3 is 11 residues long. Between the trimmed V and J ends, which lost 0 bases and 5 bases, there was a span of 2 bases. The germline V gene encodes CDR1 MGHDK and CDR2 SYGVNS. The CDR3 region has the DNA TGTGCCAGCAGTGAATACGACGAGCAGTACTTC. Translating gives CASSEYDEQYF.

The J gene is TRBJ1-5, the V gene TRBV19; 9 bases agree with TRBD1. From germline, CDR1 is LNHDA and CDR2 SQIVND (reference sequence). The CDR3 has 16 residues. J lost 6 bases, V lost 1 base, and 7 bases had no gene match. The DNA of the CDR3 is TGTGCCAGTAGTATAGTACAGGGGGCGTTAGTTCAGCCCCAGCATTTT. Amino acid sequence: CASSIVQGALVQPQHF.

The rearrangement uses TRBV5-1 and TRBJ1-6; 7 bases are a match to TRBD1. The CDR3 has 16 amino acids. Per the germline V gene, CDR1 is SGHRS and CDR2 is YFSETQ. V was clipped by 7 bases and J by 7 bases; unmatched bases: 14. CDR3 sequence (DNA): TGCGCCAGCCTAACCCTAGGGGGCGAGATGAATTCACCCCTCCACTTT. Translation gives CASLTLGGEMNSPLHF.

V and J are TRBV4-1 and TRBJ1-3; TRBD1 is a possible D gene (5 bases). The germline V gene encodes CDR1 MGHRA and CDR2 YSYEKL. V dropped 1 base and J dropped 0 bases, with 10 bases sitting between them. This CDR3 comprises 16 residues. This CDR3 is CASSQGQQSSGNTIYF. The CDR3 DNA follows: TGCGCCAGCAGCCAAGGACAGCAAAGCTCTGGAAACACCATATATTTT.

The CDR3 sequence: CATSGVEQGAPEAFF. CDR3 nucleotide sequence: TGTGCCACCAGCGGGGTGGAACAGGGGGCGCCTGAAGCTTTCTTT. V and J are TRBV15 and TRBJ1-1, with 9 positions matching TRBD1. The CDR3 is made up of 15 amino acids. CDR1 LNHNV and CDR2 YYDKDF come from the germline V gene (reference sequence). The junction had 10 bases not matched to a gene; V was cut back by 5 bases and J by 6 bases. Complete variable domain (other parts from reference TRBV15 and TRBJ1-1): DAMVIQNPRYQVTQFGKPVTLSCSQTLNHNVMYWYQQKSSQAPKLLFHYYDKDFNNEADTPDNFQSRRPNTSFCFLDIRSPGLGDTAMYLCATSGVEQGAPEAFFGQGTRLTVV.

The V and J genes are TRBV19 and TRBJ1-1; TRBD1 agrees at 8 bases. This CDR3 has 16 amino acids. V lost 5 bases to trimming and J lost 0 bases; unmatched junction nucleotides: 8. Germline V gene data show CDR1 as LNHDA and CDR2 as SQIVND (reference sequence). The CDR3 protein is CASSSLRTGMNTEAFF. In DNA form, the CDR3 reads TGTGCCAGTAGTTCTCTTAGGACAGGGATGAACACTGAAGCTTTCTTT. Full variable domain (rest looked up from reference TRBV19 and TRBJ1-1): DGGITQSPKYLFRKEGQNVTLSCEQNLNHDAMYWYRQDPGQGLRLIYYSQIVNDFQKGDIAEGYSVSREKKESFPLTVTSAQKNPTAFYLCASSSLRTGMNTEAFFGQGTRLTVV.

This clone was seen only once. The gene calls are TRBV11-3 and TRBJ2-7, with a weak D call TRBD1 (5 bases). The CDR3 extends over 12 amino acids. V was clipped by 3 bases and J by 5 bases, with 8 bases between them. Germline CDR1 is SGHNT and CDR2 is YENEEA. The CDR3 region has the DNA TGTGCCAGCAGCTTCCAGGGTGACGAGCAGTACTTC. Its translation: CASSFQGDEQYF.

The gene calls are TRBV14 and TRBJ2-2; 10 nucleotides line up with TRBD2. This CDR3 is built from 16 residues. CDR1 and CDR2 (germline): SGHDN, FVKESK. Trimming cost V 4 bases and J 1 base; bases outside gene matches: 3. CDR3 region: CASSLRTSGNTGELFF. The CDR3 bases are TGTGCCAGCAGCCTTAGGACTAGCGGGAACACCGGGGAGCTGTTTTTT.

This rearrangement joins TRBV5-3 to TRBJ1-6; TRBD1 agrees at 7 bases. TRBV5-3 is an open reading frame whose function is uncertain. The CDR3 covers 14 residues. V was pared by 7 bases and J by 7 bases, with 8 bases of the junction left unmatched. CDR3 in amino acids: CARWWTGGNSPLHF. CDR3 sequence (DNA): TGTGCCAGATGGTGGACAGGTGGAAATTCACCCCTCCACTTT.

The rearrangement joins TRBV7-6 to TRBJ1-5; D gene ambiguous. The CDR3 is 13 amino acids. Germline CDR1 and CDR2: SGHVS and FNYEAQ. V was trimmed by 5 bases and J by 7 bases, leaving 12 bases between them. CDR3 region: CASSRQPGQPQHF. CDR3 in DNA: TGTGCCAGCAGCCGACAACCTGGGCAGCCCCAGCATTTT.

The chain couples TRBV7-3 to TRBJ2-2; D remains ambiguous. This CDR3 comprises 16 residues. Trimming shortened V by 1 base and J by 1 base, and 10 bases separated the two germline ends. Germline CDR1 and CDR2: SGHTA and FQGTGA. CDR3 DNA: TGTGCCAGCAGCTTAAACTCCCGATTGAACACCGGGGAGCTGTTTTTT. It yields the protein CASSLNSRLNTGELFF.

The J gene is TRBJ1-1, the V gene TRBV6-6, with 7 bases identical to TRBD1. This CDR3 spans 14 amino acids. Germline CDR1 reads MNHNY; CDR2 reads SVGAGI (reference sequence). With 6 bases clipped from V and 6 bases from J, the junction kept 10 bases outside the gene matches. CDR3 sequence reads: CASRPPTGSPEAFF. The CDR3 DNA is TGTGCCAGCAGACCCCCGACAGGGTCCCCTGAAGCTTTCTTT.

This clone was found once. The rearrangement links TRBV10-3 to TRBJ2-5; D gene unclear. The CDR3 length is 12 residues. The V and J ends lost 2 bases and 2 bases respectively, with 3 bases between them. The germline V gene encodes CDR1 ENHRY and CDR2 SYGVKD. The CDR3 reads CAISEAQETQYF. In DNA, the CDR3 is TGTGCCATCAGTGAGGCGCAAGAGACCCAGTACTTC.

V is TRBV10-3 and J is TRBJ2-1, with 12 nucleotides matching TRBD1. The CDR3 has 16 residues. The ends lost 5 bases at V and 12 bases at J; junction bases unmatched: 14. Germline V gene data show CDR1 as ENHRY and CDR2 as SYGVKD. CDR3 sequence reads: CAISMIPGQGATGQFF. The CDR3 nucleotides read TGTGCCATCAGTATGATTCCGGGACAGGGGGCAACAGGGCAGTTCTTC.

The rearrangement links TRBV7-8 to TRBJ2-1; maybe TRBD2 (5 bases). This CDR3 has 14 amino acids. CDR1 and CDR2 (germline): SGHVS, FQNEAQ. Trimming stripped 4 bases from V and 2 bases from J, with 9 bases between. CDR3 region: CASSSSGAYNEQFF. CDR3 bases: TGTGCCAGCAGCTCGAGCGGAGCCTACAATGAGCAGTTCTTC.

CDR3 sequence reads: CASSLGLTTTEAFF. CDR3 DNA: TGTGCCAGCAGCTTGGGACTAACTACGACTGAAGCTTTCTTT. The genes are TRBV7-2 and TRBJ1-1; D perhaps matches TRBD1 (5 bases). CDR1 and CDR2 (germline): SGHTA, FQGNSA. The CDR3 is 14 amino acids. Trimming left V 3 bases short and J 5 bases short, with 13 bases between.

The chain employs TRBV7-2 and TRBJ1-4, with TRBD1 identical over 8 bases. Trimming took 4 bases from V and 7 from J; bases not matched to a gene: 8. The germline gives CDR1 SGHTA, CDR2 FQGNSA. The CDR3 covers 15 residues. The CDR3 DNA reads TGTGCCAGCAGCTCCAGGGGGCGTGTTAGTGAAAAACTGTTTTTT. It codes for CASSSRGRVSEKLFF.